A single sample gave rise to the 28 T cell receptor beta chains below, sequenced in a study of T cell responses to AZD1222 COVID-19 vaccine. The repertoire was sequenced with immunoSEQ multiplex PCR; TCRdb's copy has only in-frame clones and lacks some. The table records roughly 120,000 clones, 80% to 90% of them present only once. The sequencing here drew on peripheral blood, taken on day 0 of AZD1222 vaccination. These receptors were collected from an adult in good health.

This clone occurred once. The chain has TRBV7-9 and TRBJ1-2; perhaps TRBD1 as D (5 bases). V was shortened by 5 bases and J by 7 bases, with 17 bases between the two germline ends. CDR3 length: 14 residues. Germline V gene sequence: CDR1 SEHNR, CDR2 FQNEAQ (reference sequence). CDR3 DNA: TGTGCCAGCAGCGGAACCGGGGCCCGTGGTGGCTACACCTTC. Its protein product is CASSGTGARGGYTF.

The CDR3 spells CASSSRSGYTF. The CDR3 DNA is TGTGCCAGCAGTTCTCGTAGTGGCTACACCTTC. The rearrangement joins TRBV12-3 or TRBV12-4 to TRBJ1-2; no firm D call. Trimming left V 4 bases short and J 7 bases short, with 7 bases between. The CDR3 spans 11 residues.

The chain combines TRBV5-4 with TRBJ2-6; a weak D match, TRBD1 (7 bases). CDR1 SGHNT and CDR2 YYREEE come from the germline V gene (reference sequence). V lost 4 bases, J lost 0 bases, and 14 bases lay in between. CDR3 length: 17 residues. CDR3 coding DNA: TGTGCCAGCAGCCAGGGGGGAGGTCCCTCTGGGGCCAACGTCCTGACTTTC. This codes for CASSQGGGPSGANVLTF.

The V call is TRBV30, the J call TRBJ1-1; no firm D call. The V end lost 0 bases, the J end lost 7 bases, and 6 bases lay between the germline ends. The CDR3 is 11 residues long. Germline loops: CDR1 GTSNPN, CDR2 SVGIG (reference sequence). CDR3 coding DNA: TGTGCCTGGAGTGTAATGCTTGAAGCTTTCTTT. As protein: CAWSVMLEAFF.

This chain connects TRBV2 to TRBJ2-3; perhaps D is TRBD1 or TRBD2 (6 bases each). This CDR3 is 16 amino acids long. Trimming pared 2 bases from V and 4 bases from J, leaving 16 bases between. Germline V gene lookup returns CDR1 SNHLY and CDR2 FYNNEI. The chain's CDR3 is CASSEWGASGADTQYF. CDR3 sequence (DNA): TGTGCCAGCAGTGAATGGGGGGCCAGCGGCGCAGATACGCAGTATTTT.

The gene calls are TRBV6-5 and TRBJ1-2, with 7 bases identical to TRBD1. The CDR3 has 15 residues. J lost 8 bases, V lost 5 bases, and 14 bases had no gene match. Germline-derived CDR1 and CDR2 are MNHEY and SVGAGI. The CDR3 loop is CASSQGVGTLGGYTF. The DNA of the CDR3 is TGTGCCAGCAGTCAGGGGGTTGGGACCCTGGGGGGCTACACCTTC.

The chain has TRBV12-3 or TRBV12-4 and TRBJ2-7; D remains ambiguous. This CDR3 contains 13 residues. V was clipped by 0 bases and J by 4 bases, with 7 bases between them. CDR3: CASSLALGYEQYF. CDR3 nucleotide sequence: TGTGCCAGCAGTTTAGCGCTAGGGTACGAGCAGTACTTC.

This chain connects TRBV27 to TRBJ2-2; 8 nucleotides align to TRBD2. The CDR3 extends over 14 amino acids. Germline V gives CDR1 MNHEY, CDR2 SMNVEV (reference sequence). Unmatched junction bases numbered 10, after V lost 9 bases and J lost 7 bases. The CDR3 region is CASSLGGAVGELFF. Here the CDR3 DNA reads TGTGCCAGTAGTCTCGGGGGGGCCGTCGGGGAGCTGTTTTTT.

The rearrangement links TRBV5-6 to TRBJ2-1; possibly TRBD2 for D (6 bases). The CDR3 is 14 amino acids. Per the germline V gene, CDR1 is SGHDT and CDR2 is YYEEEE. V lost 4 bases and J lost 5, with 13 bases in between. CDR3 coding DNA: TGTGCCAGCAGCCGGAGGGGAATTAACAATGAGCAGTTCTTC. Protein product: CASSRRGINNEQFF. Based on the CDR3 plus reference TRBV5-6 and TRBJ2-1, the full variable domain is DAGVTQSPTHLIKTRGQQVTLRCSPKSGHDTVSWYQQALGQGPQFIFQYYEEEERQRGNFPDRFSGHQFPNYSSELNVNALLLGDSALYLCASSRRGINNEQFFGPGTRLTVL.

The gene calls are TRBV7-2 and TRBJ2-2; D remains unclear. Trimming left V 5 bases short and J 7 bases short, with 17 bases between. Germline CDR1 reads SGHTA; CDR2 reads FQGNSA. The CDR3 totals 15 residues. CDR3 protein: CASSPPGPPVGELFF. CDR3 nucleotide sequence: TGTGCCAGCAGCCCTCCCGGGCCACCGGTCGGGGAGCTGTTTTTT.

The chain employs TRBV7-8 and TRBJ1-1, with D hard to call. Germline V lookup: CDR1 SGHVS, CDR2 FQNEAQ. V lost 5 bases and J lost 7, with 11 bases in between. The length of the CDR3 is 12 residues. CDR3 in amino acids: CASSPMGSEAFF. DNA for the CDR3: TGTGCCAGCAGCCCCATGGGGAGTGAAGCTTTCTTT.

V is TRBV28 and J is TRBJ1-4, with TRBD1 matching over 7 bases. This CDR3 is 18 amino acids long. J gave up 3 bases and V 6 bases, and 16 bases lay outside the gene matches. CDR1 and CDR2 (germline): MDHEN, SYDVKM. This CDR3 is CASSLNRDSAVSNEKLFF. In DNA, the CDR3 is TGTGCCAGCAGCCTAAACCGGGACAGCGCCGTTTCTAATGAAAAACTGTTTTTT.

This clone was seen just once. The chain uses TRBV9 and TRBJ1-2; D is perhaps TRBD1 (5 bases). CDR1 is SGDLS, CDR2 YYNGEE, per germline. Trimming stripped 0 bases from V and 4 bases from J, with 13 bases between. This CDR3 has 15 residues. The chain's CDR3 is CASSVGGVEVYGYTF. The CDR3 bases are TGTGCCAGCAGCGTAGGGGGGGTAGAGGTCTATGGCTACACCTTC.

CDR3 residues: CASSLGDGYEQYF. CDR3 nucleotides: TGTGCCAGCAGTCTCGGAGATGGCTACGAGCAGTACTTC. The rearrangement links TRBV12-3 or TRBV12-4 to TRBJ2-7; D not certain. The CDR3 totals 13 residues. The germline V and J ends were trimmed by 5 bases and 3 bases, with 11 bases remaining between them.

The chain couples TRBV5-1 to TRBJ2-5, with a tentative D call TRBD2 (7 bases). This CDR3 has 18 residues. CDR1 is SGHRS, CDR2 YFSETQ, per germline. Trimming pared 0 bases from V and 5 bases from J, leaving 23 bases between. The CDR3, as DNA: TGCGCCAGCAGCTTGGAGGGCCCCCGCGGGGGCTCGCCGGAGACCCAGTACTTC. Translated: CASSLEGPRGGSPETQYF.

CDR3 loop: CASSHADRVNYGYTF. The CDR3 DNA reads as TGCGCCAGCAGCCATGCCGACAGGGTCAACTATGGCTACACCTTC. The chain is built from TRBV4-1 and TRBJ1-2; 7 positions match TRBD1. Per the germline V gene, CDR1 is MGHRA and CDR2 is YSYEKL. J gave up 2 bases and V 3 bases, and 6 bases lay outside the gene matches. The CDR3 spans 15 residues.

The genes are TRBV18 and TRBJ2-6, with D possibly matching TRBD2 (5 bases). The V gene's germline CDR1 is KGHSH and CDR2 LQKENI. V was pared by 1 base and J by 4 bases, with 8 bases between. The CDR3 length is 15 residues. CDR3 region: CASSPQREGANVLTF. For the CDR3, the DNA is TGTGCCAGCTCACCACAAAGGGAGGGGGCCAACGTCCTGACTTTC.

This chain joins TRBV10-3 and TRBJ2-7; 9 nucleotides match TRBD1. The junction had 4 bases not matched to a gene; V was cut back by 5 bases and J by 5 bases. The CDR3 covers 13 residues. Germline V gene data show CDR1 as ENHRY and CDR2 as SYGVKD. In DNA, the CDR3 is TGTGCCATCAGTCAAGGGACAGGGAACGAGCAGTACTTC. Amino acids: CAISQGTGNEQYF.

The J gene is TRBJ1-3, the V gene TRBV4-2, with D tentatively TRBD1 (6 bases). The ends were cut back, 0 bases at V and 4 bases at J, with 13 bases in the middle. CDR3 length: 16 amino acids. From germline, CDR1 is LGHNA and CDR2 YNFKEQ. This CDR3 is CASSQEKGGIGNTIYF. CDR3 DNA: TGTGCCAGCAGCCAAGAAAAAGGGGGAATCGGAAACACCATATATTTT.

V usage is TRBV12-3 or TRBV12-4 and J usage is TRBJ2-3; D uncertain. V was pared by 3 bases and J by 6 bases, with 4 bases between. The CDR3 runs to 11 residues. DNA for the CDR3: TGTGCCAGCAGTTTCAAGGATACGCAGTATTTT. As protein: CASSFKDTQYF.

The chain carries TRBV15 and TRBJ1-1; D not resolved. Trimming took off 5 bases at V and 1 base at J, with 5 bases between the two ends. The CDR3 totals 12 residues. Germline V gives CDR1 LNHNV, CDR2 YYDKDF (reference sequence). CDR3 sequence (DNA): TGTGCCACCAGCCCCGGGAACACTGAAGCTTTCTTT. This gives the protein CATSPGNTEAFF.

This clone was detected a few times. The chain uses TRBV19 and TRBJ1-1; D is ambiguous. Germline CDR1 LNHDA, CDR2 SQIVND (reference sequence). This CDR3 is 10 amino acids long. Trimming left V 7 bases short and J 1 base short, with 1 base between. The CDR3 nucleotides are TGTGCCAGTAAGAACACTGAAGCTTTCTTT. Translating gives CASKNTEAFF.

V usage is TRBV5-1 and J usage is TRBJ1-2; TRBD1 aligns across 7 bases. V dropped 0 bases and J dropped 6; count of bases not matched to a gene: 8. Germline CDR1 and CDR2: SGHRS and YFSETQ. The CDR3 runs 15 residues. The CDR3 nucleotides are TGCGCCAGCAGCTTGGGACAGGGCTTATTAGATGGCTACACCTTC. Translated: CASSLGQGLLDGYTF.

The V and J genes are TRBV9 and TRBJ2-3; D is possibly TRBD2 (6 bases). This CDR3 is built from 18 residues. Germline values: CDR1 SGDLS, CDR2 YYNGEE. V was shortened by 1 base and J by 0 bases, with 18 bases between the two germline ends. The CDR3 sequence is CASSVHFSMRGSTDTQYF. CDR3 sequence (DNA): TGTGCCAGCAGCGTACACTTTTCTATGCGGGGTAGCACAGATACGCAGTATTTT.

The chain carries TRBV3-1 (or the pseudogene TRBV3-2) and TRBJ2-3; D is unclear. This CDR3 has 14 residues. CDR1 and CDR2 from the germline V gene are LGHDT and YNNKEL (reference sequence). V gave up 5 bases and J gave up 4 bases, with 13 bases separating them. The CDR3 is CASSTPGRADTQYF. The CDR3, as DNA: TGTGCCAGCAGCACCCCTGGTAGGGCAGATACGCAGTATTTT.

The chain's CDR3 is CAISGHLENTQYF. The CDR3 DNA reads as TGTGCCATCAGTGGACACCTGGAGAATACGCAGTATTTT. The J gene is TRBJ2-3, the V gene TRBV10-3; D unresolved. Trimming pared 4 bases from V and 7 bases from J, leaving 12 bases between. There are 13 residues in the CDR3. Germline V gene sequence: CDR1 ENHRY, CDR2 SYGVKD.

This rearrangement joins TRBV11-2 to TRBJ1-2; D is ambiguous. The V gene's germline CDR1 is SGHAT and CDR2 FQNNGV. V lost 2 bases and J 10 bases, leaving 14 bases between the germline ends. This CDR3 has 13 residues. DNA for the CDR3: TGTGCCAGCAGCTTAAACAGCATCTCGTTCTACACCTTC. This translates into CASSLNSISFYTF.

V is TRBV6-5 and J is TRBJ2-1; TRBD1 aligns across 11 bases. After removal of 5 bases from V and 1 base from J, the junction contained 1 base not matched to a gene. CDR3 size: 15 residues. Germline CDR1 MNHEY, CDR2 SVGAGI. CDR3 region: CASSRDRGSYNEQFF. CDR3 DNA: TGTGCCAGCAGTCGGGACAGGGGGTCCTACAATGAGCAGTTCTTC.